What follows are 31 T cell receptor beta chains derived from one specimen sequenced in a study of shared clonotypes between healthy human individuals (dated by TCRdb to the early 2020s). Libraries were constructed by the immunoSEQ multiplex PCR assay. This is the immuneACCESS table as TCRdb keeps it, with only in-frame sequences that have V and J called. A part of the clones is gone; compared with another copy, unresolved V genes explain less than half, and the rest is unexplained. The table for this sample lists about 590,000 clones; nearly 97% of them were counted only once. The ten largest clones take up roughly 0.1% of the sample. CD8 naive samples consisted of CD45RO-negative cells that were positively selected for CCR7, yielding a CD45RA+CCR7+ population without TemRA cells. Source material: naive CD8+ T cells sorted from blood. What the cell subset or site label conveys for this sample: CD45RA+CCR7+. Receptor source: a woman aged 25-40 years in good health.

V is TRBV6-6 and J is TRBJ1-4, with 8 bases aligning to TRBD1. Germline CDR1 and CDR2: MNHNY and SVGAGI (reference sequence). CDR3 length equals 14 residues. Trimming cost V 4 bases and J 8 bases; bases outside gene matches: 6. CDR3 residues: CASSFQGAGEKLFF. In nucleotides, the CDR3 is TGTGCCAGCAGTTTCCAGGGGGCAGGGGAAAAACTGTTTTTT.

J is TRBJ2-1 and V is TRBV5-1; D is unresolved. This CDR3 has 14 residues. V was cut by 4 bases and J by 1 base, with 9 bases left in between. Germline V gives CDR1 SGHRS, CDR2 YFSETQ. Here the CDR3 DNA reads TGCGCCAGCAGCGGACCCCAGTCCTACAATGAGCAGTTCTTC. Translated: CASSGPQSYNEQFF.

The gene calls are TRBV2 and TRBJ1-2; D gene unclear. Germline CDR1 SNHLY, CDR2 FYNNEI. This CDR3 contains 15 residues. V lost 2 bases and J 2 bases, leaving 12 bases between the germline ends. The CDR3 DNA reads as TGTGCCAGCAGTGAATTCAGGCAGCAAAACTATGGCTACACCTTC. Translation gives CASSEFRQQNYGYTF.

The V gene is TRBV4-1, the J gene TRBJ2-7; tentatively, D is TRBD1 (5 bases). The CDR3 spans 16 residues. Germline-derived CDR1 and CDR2 are MGHRA and YSYEKL. Trimming left V 0 bases short and J 1 base short, with 13 bases between. CDR3 nucleotides: TGCGCCAGCAGCCAAGATTCAGTGCAGGGTTCCTACGAGCAGTACTTC. Protein sequence: CASSQDSVQGSYEQYF.

The genes are TRBV27 and TRBJ2-2; D gene unclear. CDR1 and CDR2 (germline): MNHEY, SMNVEV (reference sequence). CDR3 size: 14 residues. V dropped 1 base and J dropped 1 base, with 4 bases sitting between them. CDR3 sequence: CASSLFQNTGELFF. CDR3 sequence (DNA): TGTGCCAGCAGTTTATTTCAGAACACCGGGGAGCTGTTTTTT.

This chain links TRBV28 with TRBJ2-1; D not certain. The CDR3 is 14 residues long. Germline CDR1 is MDHEN and CDR2 is SYDVKM. V was shortened by 4 bases and J by 0 bases, with 7 bases between the two germline ends. The CDR3 loop is CASSSLSSYNEQFF. CDR3 sequence (DNA): TGTGCCAGCAGTTCTCTTAGCTCCTACAATGAGCAGTTCTTC.

This clone was detected only once. The junction departs from germline at one end; a sequencing error may be responsible. This chain joins TRBV27 and TRBJ2-7; 9 nucleotides align to TRBD2. Germline values: CDR1 MNHEY, CDR2 SMNVEV (reference sequence). The CDR3 has 16 residues. In nucleotides, the CDR3 is TGTGCCAGCACCAACGGTGCGGGAGGGCTCTCCCACGAGCAGTACTTC. Translation: CASTNGAGGLSHEQYF.

This chain connects TRBV4-2 to TRBJ1-1; perhaps TRBD1 as D (5 bases). CDR3 length equals 14 residues. V lost 6 bases, J lost 1 base, and 12 bases lay in between. Per germline, CDR1 LGHNA and CDR2 YNFKEQ. As DNA, the CDR3 is TGTGCCAGCAGGGATGGGGGTCCGAACACTGAAGCTTTCTTT. Amino acids: CASRDGGPNTEAFF.

The rearrangement links TRBV13 to TRBJ2-1; possibly TRBD2 for D (6 bases). CDR3 length equals 14 residues. Germline CDR1 is PRHDT and CDR2 is FYEKMQ (reference sequence). V was trimmed by 3 bases and J by 10 bases, leaving 16 bases between them. CDR3 nucleotide sequence: TGTGCCAGCAGCTTTCCGGTAGCGGCTGGAGAGCAGTTCTTC. It specifies CASSFPVAAGEQFF.

The genes are TRBV5-8 and TRBJ1-1, with TRBD1 identical over 9 bases. The V gene's germline CDR1 is SGHTS and CDR2 YDEGEE. The CDR3 loop spans 14 amino acids. Trimming cost V 4 bases and J 6 bases; bases outside gene matches: 7. The DNA of the CDR3 is TGTGCCAGCAGCGTCCGGGACAGGGACTCTGAAGCTTTCTTT. It is translated as CASSVRDRDSEAFF.

The chain combines TRBV5-4 with TRBJ1-1; a weak D match, TRBD1 (5 bases). V lost 3 bases, J lost 6 bases, and 9 bases lay in between. CDR1 SGHNT and CDR2 YYREEE come from the germline V gene (reference sequence). The CDR3 sequence is 12 residues long. DNA of the CDR3: TGTGCCAGCAGCTCAGGGACGGCTGAAGCTTTCTTT. The encoded protein is CASSSGTAEAFF.

A word on this clone: The same CDR3 also results from other DNA sequences found in this sample. The J gene is TRBJ2-1, the V gene TRBV27; TRBD2 aligns across 14 bases. The CDR3 is 15 amino acids. Germline V gene lookup returns CDR1 MNHEY and CDR2 SMNVEV (reference sequence). With V trimmed by 2 bases and J by 7 bases, 1 base remained unmatched. Here the CDR3 DNA reads TGTGCCAGCAGTTTAGGGACTAGCGGGAGAAATGAGCAGTTCTTC. Its translation: CASSLGTSGRNEQFF.

This chain links TRBV7-9 with TRBJ1-1; 11 bases fit TRBD1. The CDR3 sequence is 15 residues long. The trim removed 5 bases at V and 3 bases at J, leaving 5 bases unmatched. Germline CDR1 is SEHNR and CDR2 is FQNEAQ (reference sequence). DNA of the CDR3: TGTGCCAGCAGCGCAGGACAGGGGGCGGACACTGAAGCTTTCTTT. Protein: CASSAGQGADTEAFF.

The rearrangement joins TRBV11-2 to TRBJ2-7; the match to TRBD1 covers 7 bases. The CDR3 length is 14 residues. The V gene end was trimmed by 1 base and the J gene end by 7 bases; junction bases not matched to a gene: 7. CDR1 is SGHAT and CDR2 is FQNNGV in the germline V gene. The CDR3 coding sequence is TGTGCCAGCAGCTTAGGACAGGGCTTGGGAGAGCAGTACTTC. Residues: CASSLGQGLGEQYF. The full variable domain, with the rest looked up from reference TRBV11-2 and TRBJ2-7, is EAGVAQSPRYKIIEKRQSVAFWCNPISGHATLYWYQQILGQGPKLLIQFQNNGVVDDSQLPKDRFSAERLKGVDSTLKIQPAKLEDSAVYLCASSLGQGLGEQYFGPGTRLTVT.

The V gene is TRBV29-1, the J gene TRBJ1-1, with 9 bases that match TRBD1. CDR3 length equals 14 residues. CDR1 and CDR2 (germline): SQVTM, ANQGSEA. V shed 4 bases, J shed 2 bases, and the junction held 5 bases outside the gene matches. This CDR3 reads CSVGTGVTNTEAFF. CDR3 coding DNA: TGCAGCGTTGGGACAGGGGTTACCAACACTGAAGCTTTCTTT. The complete variable domain, with remaining parts taken from reference TRBV29-1 and TRBJ1-1, reads SAVISQKPSRDICQRGTSLTIQCQVDSQVTMMFWYRQQPGQSLTLIATANQGSEATYESGFVIDKFPISRPNLTFSTLTVSNMSPEDSSIYLCSVGTGVTNTEAFFGQGTRLTVV.

The chain uses TRBV28 and TRBJ1-4; no reliable D call. CDR1 is MDHEN, CDR2 SYDVKM, per germline. Trimming took off 5 bases at V and 3 bases at J, with 13 bases between the two ends. This CDR3 has 15 amino acids. CDR3 protein: CASSPPNWPNEKLFF. The DNA for the CDR3 is TGTGCCAGCAGTCCACCAAATTGGCCTAATGAAAAACTGTTTTTT.

The CDR3 nucleotides are TGTGCCAGCAGTTCTCTGAACAGGATTTTCCACGAGCAGTACTTC. It is translated as CASSSLNRIFHEQYF. This rearrangement joins TRBV27 to TRBJ2-7; a possible D gene is TRBD1 (5 bases). The CDR3 spans 15 residues. Trimming stripped 4 bases from V and 5 bases from J, with 18 bases between. The germline V gene has CDR1 MNHEY and CDR2 SMNVEV (reference sequence).

DNA of the CDR3: TGTGCCAGCAGCCAATATACGGGACAGGTGAGCTCCTATAATTCACCCCTCCACTTT. Translation gives CASSQYTGQVSSYNSPLHF. The chain links TRBV14 to TRBJ1-6; 8 bases line up with TRBD1. The CDR3 has 19 residues. The V gene's germline CDR1 is SGHDN and CDR2 FVKESK. With V trimmed by 2 bases and J by 0 bases, 9 bases remained unmatched.

This clone was detected once. V is TRBV5-1 and J is TRBJ2-1, with 10 nucleotides matching TRBD2. The germline CDR1 and CDR2 sequences are SGHRS and YFSETQ. This CDR3 is 17 amino acids long. V was clipped by 5 bases and J by 4 bases; unmatched bases: 12. CDR3 sequence reads: CASSGTTSGDLYNEQFF. The CDR3 region has the DNA TGCGCCAGCAGTGGGACTACTAGCGGGGACTTGTACAATGAGCAGTTCTTC.

The chain links TRBV6-5 to TRBJ1-2; 8 positions match TRBD1. The CDR3 consists of 14 residues. The V and J ends lost 2 bases and 6 bases, in that order; junction bases with no gene match: 5. The germline gives CDR1 MNHEY, CDR2 SVGAGI. The CDR3 nucleotides read TGTGCCAGCAGTTACGTACAGGGGGGAAATGGCTACACCTTC. Its translation is CASSYVQGGNGYTF.

The chain joins TRBV27 to TRBJ1-1; D remains ambiguous. V was clipped by 4 bases and J by 1 base, with 16 bases between them. From germline, CDR1 is MNHEY and CDR2 SMNVEV (reference sequence). The length of the CDR3 is 16 residues. The CDR3 coding sequence is TGTGCCAGCAGTTCCCAGAGTGGATTACCGAACACTGAAGCTTTCTTT. Protein: CASSSQSGLPNTEAFF.

This sequence joins TRBV5-6 and TRBJ1-2; TRBD1 agrees at 8 bases. CDR1 is SGHDT, CDR2 YYEEEE, per germline. The V and J ends lost 0 bases and 8 bases, in that order; junction bases with no gene match: 12. The CDR3 runs to 16 residues. DNA for the CDR3: TGTGCCAGCAGCTTGGACCAGGGGGCTCCCTTCAACGGCTACACCTTC. It codes for CASSLDQGAPFNGYTF.

The V gene is TRBV28, the J gene TRBJ2-1; 10 nucleotides align to TRBD2. The V gene end was trimmed by 4 bases and the J gene end by 4 bases; junction bases not matched to a gene: 4. The CDR3 is 15 amino acids. CDR1 and CDR2 (germline): MDHEN, SYDVKM. In nucleotides, the CDR3 is TGTGCCAGCAGTTCGGTTAGCGGGAGGTACAATGAGCAGTTCTTC. Its translation: CASSSVSGRYNEQFF.

This clone has a handful of counts. The chain uses TRBV28 and TRBJ1-2; D is perhaps TRBD1 (6 bases). Trimming shortened V by 5 bases and J by 4 bases, and 17 bases separated the two germline ends. CDR1 is MDHEN, CDR2 SYDVKM, per germline. CDR3 size: 15 residues. In DNA form, the CDR3 reads TGTGCCAGCAGTGACACAGGGTTAACGACCTATGGCTACACCTTC. The encoded protein is CASSDTGLTTYGYTF.

V gene TRBV19 combines with J gene TRBJ1-4, with D unclear. Germline V gene sequence: CDR1 LNHDA, CDR2 SQIVND (reference sequence). This CDR3 region has 11 residues. Between the trimmed V and J ends, which lost 10 bases and 3 bases, there was a span of 6 bases. The CDR3 DNA follows: TGTGCCACGACGGCTAATGAAAAACTGTTTTTT. Translation gives CATTANEKLFF.

The gene calls are TRBV10-3 and TRBJ2-5, with D perhaps matching TRBD1 or TRBD2 (5 bases each). The end of the DNA is better explained by TRBJ2-7, so the J call may be wrong. From germline, CDR1 is ENHRY and CDR2 SYGVKD. The CDR3 spans 14 residues. The CDR3 nucleotides read TGTGCCATCAGACATTCCGGGACCGAATACGAGCAGTACTTC. It translates to CAIRHSGTEYEQYF.

The chain employs TRBV29-1 and TRBJ2-1, with D unresolved. Germline loops: CDR1 SQVTM, CDR2 ANQGSEA. V dropped 3 bases and J dropped 5 bases, with 5 bases sitting between them. The CDR3 is 11 residues long. CDR3 loop: CSVDLDNEQFF. The CDR3 coding sequence is TGCAGCGTTGACCTGGACAATGAGCAGTTCTTC.

V is TRBV9 and J is TRBJ2-7; 8 positions match TRBD1. This CDR3 spans 14 amino acids. From germline, CDR1 is SGDLS and CDR2 YYNGEE. With 4 bases clipped from V and 2 bases from J, the junction kept 5 bases outside the gene matches. The CDR3 bases are TGTGCCAGCAGCCCCGGGACAGGACCCTACGAGCAGTACTTC. This encodes CASSPGTGPYEQYF.

The chain links TRBV27 to TRBJ2-7; D remains unclear. CDR1 and CDR2 from the germline V gene are MNHEY and SMNVEV (reference sequence). Trimming removed 6 bases at V and 2 bases at J, with 8 bases between. This CDR3 has 12 residues. CDR3 sequence: CASRQTPYEQYF. The CDR3 bases are TGTGCCAGCAGACAGACCCCCTACGAGCAGTACTTC.

This chain links TRBV27 with TRBJ1-2; D is unresolved. Between the trimmed V and J ends, which lost 2 bases and 8 bases, there was a span of 12 bases. The CDR3 loop spans 13 amino acids. The germline V gene has CDR1 MNHEY and CDR2 SMNVEV (reference sequence). DNA for the CDR3: TGTGCCAGCAGTTTAAGCTACCTGCAGGGCTACACCTTC. It translates to CASSLSYLQGYTF.

The rearrangement uses TRBV6-1 and TRBJ2-7; D uncertain. The germline V and J ends were trimmed by 0 bases and 2 bases, with 14 bases remaining between them. Germline-derived CDR1 and CDR2 are MNHNS and SASEGT. The CDR3 is made up of 16 amino acids. CDR3 DNA sequence: TGTGCCAGCAGTGAAGCATTGGGTCCTGCCCCCTACGAGCAGTACTTC. Protein sequence: CASSEALGPAPYEQYF.